The 21 T cell receptor beta chains presented below share a single source sample, sequenced in a study of response to subunit inactivated influenza vaccine. Via MiXCR, TCRdb re-called the RT-PCR reads, giving one row per CDR3 protein. The data hold roughly 190,000 distinct CDR3 sequences, with approximately 12% observed a single time. The data also belong to a second study, concerning T cells expressing NK-cell markers. From that report: The authors generated TCR beta cDNA through 5'RACE template switching with UMIs.

The sequencing here drew on CD8+ T cells sorted from PBMCs, taken about 13 days after vaccination. The receptors come from a man between 45 and 60 years old who received an inactivated influenza vaccine.

The chain links TRBV28 to TRBJ1-2; D is possibly TRBD1 (5 bases). This CDR3 region has 15 residues. Germline lookup yields CDR1 MDHEN and CDR2 SYDVKM. V lost 5 bases and J lost 4, with 17 bases in between. CDR3 sequence (DNA): TGTGCCAGCAGTAAGACAGCCGACGCTTCCTATGGCTACACCTTC. Translated, it gives CASSKTADASYGYTF.

This clonotype has only a few counts. This sequence joins TRBV29-1 and TRBJ1-1, with a possible D match to TRBD1 (5 bases). Germline CDR1 is SQVTM and CDR2 is ANQGSEA. This CDR3 has 11 residues. V lost 4 bases and J lost 6, with 9 bases in between. CDR3 coding DNA: TGCAGCGTTGGCAGGGAGGCTGAAGCTTTCTTT. The encoded protein is CSVGREAEAFF.

The table lists this clonotype with a few counts. The chain links TRBV7-6 to TRBJ2-7, with 8 bases lining up with TRBD2. This CDR3 has 18 amino acids. V shed 5 bases and J 3 bases; nucleotides not matched to a gene: 18. Germline assignment: CDR1 SGHVS and CDR2 FNYEAQ. CDR3 loop: CASSPTDLSGNYHYEQYF. CDR3 DNA: TGTGCCAGCAGCCCCACCGACCTTAGCGGGAACTACCACTACGAGCAGTACTTC.

The chain is built from TRBV6-5 and TRBJ2-2; D might be TRBD1 or TRBD2, each matching 5 bases. CDR3 length equals 15 residues. V dropped 4 bases and J dropped 6 bases, with 15 bases sitting between them. The germline gives CDR1 MNHEY, CDR2 SVGAGI. CDR3 sequence reads: CASSSWDPNAGELFF. The CDR3 DNA reads as TGTGCCAGCAGTTCATGGGACCCAAACGCCGGGGAGCTGTTTTTT.

There are many counts of this clonotype. The CDR3 DNA is TGTGCCAGCAGCCAAGTCACATCCCTTGATACGCAGTATTTT. This translates into CASSQVTSLDTQYF. The chain is built from TRBV3-1 and TRBJ2-3; D uncertain. Germline CDR1 reads LGHDT; CDR2 reads YNNKEL (reference sequence). This CDR3 contains 14 residues. V lost 1 base and J 6 bases, leaving 11 bases between the germline ends.

This clonotype was observed a handful of times. V and J are TRBV27 and TRBJ2-5, with 13 bases fitting TRBD2. V shed 4 bases, J shed 0 bases, and the junction held 17 bases outside the gene matches. Per the germline V gene, CDR1 is MNHEY and CDR2 is SMNVEV (reference sequence). CDR3 length: 21 amino acids. CDR3 amino acids: CASSSHRPGTSGNPYQETQYF. The CDR3 DNA sequence: TGTGCCAGCAGTTCCCATCGCCCCGGGACTAGCGGGAATCCGTACCAAGAGACCCAGTACTTC.

The rearrangement joins TRBV6-6 to TRBJ2-7, with TRBD2 as a possible D gene (6 bases). The CDR3 is 13 amino acids. Germline V gene sequence: CDR1 MNHNY, CDR2 SVGAGI (reference sequence). V shed 8 bases and J shed 7 bases, with 18 bases lying between them. The DNA of the CDR3 is TGTGCCAGCTCGTCCGGGACTCAAGGGGAGCAGTACTTC. Translating it yields CASSSGTQGEQYF.

The V and J genes are TRBV6-2 or TRBV6-3 and TRBJ2-1; D unclear. V shed 2 bases and J shed 7 bases, with 9 bases lying between them. The CDR3 contains 13 residues. Per the germline V gene, CDR1 is MNHEY and CDR2 is SVGEGT. CDR3 DNA sequence: TGTGCCAGCAGTTACGCTTGGTGGAATGAGCAGTTCTTC. This sequence encodes CASSYAWWNEQFF.

This chain connects TRBV2 to TRBJ1-1; 10 nucleotides match TRBD1. Looked up from germline, CDR1 is SNHLY and CDR2 is FYNNEI. CDR3 length: 14 amino acids. The V and J ends lost 0 bases and 8 bases, in that order; junction bases with no gene match: 3. The CDR3 here is CASSEARQGAEAFF. The CDR3 DNA sequence: TGTGCCAGCAGTGAAGCGAGACAGGGGGCGGAAGCTTTCTTT. The entire variable domain, with the rest obtained from reference TRBV2 and TRBJ1-1, is as follows: EPEVTQTPSHQVTQMGQEVILRCVPISNHLYFYWYRQILGQKVEFLVSFYNNEISEKSEIFDDQFSVERPDGSNFTLKIRSTKLEDSAMYFCASSEARQGAEAFFGQGTRLTVV.

This clonotype was seen more than once but under ten times. The chain employs TRBV6-1 and TRBJ2-1, with 16 bases lining up with TRBD2. Losses at the gene ends were 7 bases for V and 8 bases for J; bases not matched to a gene: 11. This CDR3 region has 17 residues. Looked up from germline, CDR1 is MNHNS and CDR2 is SASEGT. CDR3 sequence (DNA): TGTGCCAGCAAGGGACTAGCGGGAGGGTTGGGCATCCATGAGCAGTTCTTC. Encoded protein: CASKGLAGGLGIHEQFF.

This clonotype was counted at least ten times. The chain's CDR3 is CASSSGQVGTEAFF. CDR3 in DNA: TGTGCCAGCAGTTCGGGACAGGTTGGGACTGAAGCTTTCTTT. The gene calls are TRBV6-5 and TRBJ1-1; 8 bases map to TRBD1. The CDR3 has 14 residues. Germline CDR1 and CDR2: MNHEY and SVGAGI. V trimming: 4 bases; J trimming: 5 bases; junction bases outside the gene matches: 6.

This clonotype occurred a few times. This CDR3 reads CASSDGTSGRAVDEQFF. The DNA of the CDR3 is TGTGCCAGCAGTGATGGGACTAGCGGGAGGGCCGTGGATGAGCAGTTCTTC. This chain connects TRBV9 to TRBJ2-1, with TRBD2 matching 16 bases. CDR1 SGDLS and CDR2 YYNGEE come from the germline V gene. V was pared by 5 bases and J by 8 bases, with 10 bases of the junction left unmatched. CDR3 length: 17 amino acids.

This clonotype was observed at least ten times. The rearrangement joins TRBV2 to TRBJ2-1, with 8 bases lining up with TRBD2. V trimming: 6 bases; J trimming: 1 base; junction bases outside the gene matches: 5. The CDR3 is made up of 15 amino acids. Per germline, CDR1 SNHLY and CDR2 FYNNEI. The CDR3 DNA follows: TGTGCCAGCAGACACACTAGCGGTTCCTACAATGAGCAGTTCTTC. Its translation is CASRHTSGSYNEQFF.

V usage is TRBV11-1 and J usage is TRBJ2-7; 10 positions agree with TRBD2. The CDR3 is made up of 18 amino acids. Germline lookup yields CDR1 SGHAT and CDR2 FQDESV (reference sequence). After removal of 5 bases from V and 1 base from J, the junction contained 14 bases not matched to a gene. In DNA, the CDR3 is TGTGCCAGCAGCCCCGGACTAGCGGAGGGGCCGTTTTCCTACGAGCAGTACTTC. This translates into CASSPGLAEGPFSYEQYF.

The V call is TRBV10-3, the J call TRBJ2-1; D might be TRBD1 (6 bases). The CDR3 is made up of 15 amino acids. The germline V gene has CDR1 ENHRY and CDR2 SYGVKD. Between the trimmed V and J ends, which lost 7 bases and 8 bases, there was a span of 21 bases. CDR3 loop: CAINHRDKLMDEQFF. The CDR3 DNA sequence: TGTGCCATCAACCACCGGGACAAACTTATGGATGAGCAGTTCTTC.

This chain joins TRBV4-3 and TRBJ1-1; D gene uncertain. V lost 3 bases and J 4 bases, leaving 9 bases between the germline ends. Germline V gives CDR1 LGHNA, CDR2 YSLEER. The CDR3 extends over 13 amino acids. The DNA for the CDR3 is TGCGCCAGCAGCCAGAGTTGGGCCACTGAAGCTTTCTTT. Protein product: CASSQSWATEAFF.

This clonotype was seen many times. This chain links TRBV6-2 or TRBV6-3 with TRBJ1-2; no reliable D call. The germline V and J ends were trimmed by 7 bases and 0 bases, with 12 bases remaining between them. The CDR3 is made up of 14 amino acids. Germline V gives CDR1 MNHEY, CDR2 SVGEGT. The CDR3 is CASTAGASNYGYTF. CDR3 in DNA: TGTGCCAGCACAGCGGGAGCATCTAACTATGGCTACACCTTC.

This clonotype has a handful of counts. The J gene is TRBJ2-7, the V gene TRBV4-1; D might be TRBD1 (6 bases). The CDR3 sequence is 17 residues long. V shed 0 bases and J shed 2 bases, with 17 bases lying between them. Germline V gene data show CDR1 as MGHRA and CDR2 as YSYEKL. Written as DNA, the CDR3 is TGCGCCAGCAGCCAAGAGGACGGACAGAATCGGCCCTACGAGCAGTACTTC. Residues: CASSQEDGQNRPYEQYF.

This clonotype has more than one count but fewer than ten. The chain has TRBV5-5 and TRBJ2-3, with unresolved D. V was trimmed by 3 bases and J by 4 bases, leaving 12 bases between them. This CDR3 spans 14 amino acids. Germline V gives CDR1 SGHKS, CDR2 YYEKEE (reference sequence). The CDR3 reads CASSWTIGADTQYF. Written as DNA, the CDR3 is TGTGCCAGCAGCTGGACCATTGGAGCAGATACGCAGTATTTT. The variable domain in full, with the rest retrieved from reference TRBV5-5 and TRBJ2-3, is DAGVTQSPTHLIKTRGQQVTLRCSPISGHKSVSWYQQVLGQGPQFIFQYYEKEERGRGNFPDRFSARQFPNYSSELNVNALLLGDSALYLCASSWTIGADTQYFGPGTRLTVL.

This clonotype was detected a few times. The chain links TRBV7-9 to TRBJ2-1; D is unclear. CDR1 SEHNR and CDR2 FQNEAQ come from the germline V gene (reference sequence). The CDR3 loop spans 12 amino acids. V was cut by 2 bases and J by 8 bases, with 7 bases left in between. CDR3 sequence (DNA): TGTGCCAGCAGCTTAAGACTCGATGAGCAGTTCTTC. Its protein is CASSLRLDEQFF.

This clonotype has just a few counts. V usage is TRBV20-1 and J usage is TRBJ2-5; TRBD1 is a possible D gene (6 bases). Trimming removed 6 bases from V and 0 bases from J, with 11 bases in between. CDR3 length: 13 amino acids. Germline-derived CDR1 and CDR2 are DFQATT and SNEGSKA (reference sequence). The CDR3 protein is CSAQTGYQETQYF. CDR3 nucleotide sequence: TGCAGTGCACAGACAGGCTACCAAGAGACCCAGTACTTC.